This TCR beta chain was recovered during a study of Tregs in tolerant kidney transplant recipients. Overall study findings and caveats: Expanding Tregs on activated donor B cells appeared to best identify donor-specific TCRbeta clones.

Profiling relied on immunoSEQ multiplex PCR, and the TCRdb table lists in-frame clones only, not all of them. In the table there are approximately 15,000 clones, just under 80% of which are singletons. Turning to this clone: No antigen is known for it.

V lost 4 bases to trimming and J lost 8 bases; unmatched junction nucleotides: 3. CDR1 SGHNT and CDR2 YYREEE come from the germline V gene (reference sequence). The CDR3 sequence is 13 residues long. The sample consisted of Tregs from blood, taken before the transplant. The chain employs TRBV5-4 and TRBJ1-4; 9 nucleotides agree with TRBD1. The TCR sequence derives from a human donor who received a combined kidney and bone marrow transplant. CDR3 residues: CASSPGTGEKLFF. In DNA, the CDR3 is TGTGCCAGCAGCCCGGGGACAGGGGAAAAACTGTTTTTT.